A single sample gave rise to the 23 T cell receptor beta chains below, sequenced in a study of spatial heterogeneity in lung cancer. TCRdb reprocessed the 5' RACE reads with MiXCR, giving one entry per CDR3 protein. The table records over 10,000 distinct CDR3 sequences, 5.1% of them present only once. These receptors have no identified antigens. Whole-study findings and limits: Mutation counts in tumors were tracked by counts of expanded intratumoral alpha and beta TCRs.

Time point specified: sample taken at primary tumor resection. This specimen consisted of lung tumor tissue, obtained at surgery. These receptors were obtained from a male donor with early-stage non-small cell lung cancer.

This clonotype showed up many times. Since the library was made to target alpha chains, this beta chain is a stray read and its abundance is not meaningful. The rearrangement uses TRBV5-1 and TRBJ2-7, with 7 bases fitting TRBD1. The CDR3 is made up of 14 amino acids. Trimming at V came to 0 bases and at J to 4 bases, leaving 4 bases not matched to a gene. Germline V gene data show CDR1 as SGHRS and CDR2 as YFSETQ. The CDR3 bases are TGCGCCAGCAGCTTGGAGGGGGCGCAATACGAGCAGTACTTC. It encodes CASSLEGAQYEQYF. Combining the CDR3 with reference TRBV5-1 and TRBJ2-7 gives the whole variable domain KAGVTQTPRYLIKTRGQQVTLSCSPISGHRSVSWYQQTPGQGLQFLFEYFSETQRNKGNFPGRFSGRQFSNSRSEMNVSTLELGDSALYLCASSLEGAQYEQYFGPGTRLTVT.

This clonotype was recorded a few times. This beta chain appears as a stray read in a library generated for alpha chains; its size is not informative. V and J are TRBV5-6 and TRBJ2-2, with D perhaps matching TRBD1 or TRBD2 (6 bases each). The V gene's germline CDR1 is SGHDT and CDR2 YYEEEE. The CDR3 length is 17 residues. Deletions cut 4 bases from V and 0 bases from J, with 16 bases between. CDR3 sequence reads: CASSARWGAPNTGELFF. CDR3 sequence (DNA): TGTGCCAGCAGCGCCCGTTGGGGGGCGCCGAACACCGGGGAGCTGTTTTTT. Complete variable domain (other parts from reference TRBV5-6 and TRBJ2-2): DAGVTQSPTHLIKTRGQQVTLRCSPKSGHDTVSWYQQALGQGPQFIFQYYEEEERQRGNFPDRFSGHQFPNYSSELNVNALLLGDSALYLCASSARWGAPNTGELFFGEGSRLTVL.

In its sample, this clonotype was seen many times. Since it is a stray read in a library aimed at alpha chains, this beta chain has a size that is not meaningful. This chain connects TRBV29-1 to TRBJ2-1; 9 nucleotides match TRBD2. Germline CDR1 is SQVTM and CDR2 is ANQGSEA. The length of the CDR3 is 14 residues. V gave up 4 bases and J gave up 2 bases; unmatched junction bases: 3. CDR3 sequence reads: CSVGERGAYNEQFF. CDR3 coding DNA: TGCAGCGTTGGGGAGCGGGGGGCCTACAATGAGCAGTTCTTC.

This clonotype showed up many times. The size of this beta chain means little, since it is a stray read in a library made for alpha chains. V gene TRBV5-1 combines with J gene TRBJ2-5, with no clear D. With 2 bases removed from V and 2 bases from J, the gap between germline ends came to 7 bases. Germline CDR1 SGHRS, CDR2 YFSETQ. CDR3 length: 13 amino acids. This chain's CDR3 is CASSLRTQETQYF. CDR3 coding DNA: TGCGCCAGCAGCTTAAGAACTCAAGAGACCCAGTACTTC.

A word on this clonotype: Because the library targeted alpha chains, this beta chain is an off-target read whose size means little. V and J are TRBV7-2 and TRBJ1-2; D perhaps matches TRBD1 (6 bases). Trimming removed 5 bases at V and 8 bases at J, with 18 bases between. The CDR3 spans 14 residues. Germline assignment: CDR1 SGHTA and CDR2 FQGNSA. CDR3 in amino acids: CASSTRAQGSGYTF. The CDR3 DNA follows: TGTGCCAGCAGCACTAGGGCGCAGGGGAGCGGCTACACCTTC.

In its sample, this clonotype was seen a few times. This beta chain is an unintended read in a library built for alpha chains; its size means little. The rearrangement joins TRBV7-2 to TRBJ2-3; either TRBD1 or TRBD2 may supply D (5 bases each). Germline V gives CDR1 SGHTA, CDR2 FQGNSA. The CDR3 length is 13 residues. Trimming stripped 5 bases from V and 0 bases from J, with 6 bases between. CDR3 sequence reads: CASSGDSTDTQYF. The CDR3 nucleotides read TGTGCCAGCAGCGGGGACAGCACAGATACGCAGTATTTT.

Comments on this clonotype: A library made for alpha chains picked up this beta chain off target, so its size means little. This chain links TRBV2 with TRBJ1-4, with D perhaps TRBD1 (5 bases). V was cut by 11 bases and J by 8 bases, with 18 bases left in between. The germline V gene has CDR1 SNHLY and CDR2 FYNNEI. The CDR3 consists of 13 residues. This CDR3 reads CAGSGTAQEKLFF. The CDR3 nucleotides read TGTGCCGGCTCCGGGACGGCGCAAGAAAAACTGTTTTTT.

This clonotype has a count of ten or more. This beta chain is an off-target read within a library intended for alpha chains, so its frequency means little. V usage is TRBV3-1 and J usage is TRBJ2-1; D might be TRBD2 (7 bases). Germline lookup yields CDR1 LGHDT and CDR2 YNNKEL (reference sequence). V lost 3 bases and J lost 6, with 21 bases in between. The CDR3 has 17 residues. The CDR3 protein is CASSQAIARGGINEQFF. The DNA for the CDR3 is TGTGCCAGCAGCCAGGCTATAGCGAGGGGGGGCATCAATGAGCAGTTCTTC.

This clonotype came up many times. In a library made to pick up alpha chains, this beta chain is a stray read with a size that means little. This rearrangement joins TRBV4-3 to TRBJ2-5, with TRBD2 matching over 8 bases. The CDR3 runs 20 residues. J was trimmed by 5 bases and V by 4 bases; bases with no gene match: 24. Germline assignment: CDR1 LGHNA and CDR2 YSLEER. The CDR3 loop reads CASSLRAGRTSGGGVETQYF. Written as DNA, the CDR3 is TGCGCCAGCAGCCTCAGGGCAGGTAGAACTAGCGGAGGTGGGGTGGAGACCCAGTACTTC.

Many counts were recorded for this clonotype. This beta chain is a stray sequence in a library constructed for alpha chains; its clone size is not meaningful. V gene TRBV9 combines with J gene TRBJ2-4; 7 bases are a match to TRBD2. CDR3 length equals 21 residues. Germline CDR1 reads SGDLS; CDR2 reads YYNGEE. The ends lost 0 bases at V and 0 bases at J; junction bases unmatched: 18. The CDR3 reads CASSVVQAGRREKLAKNIQYF. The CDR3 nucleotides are TGTGCCAGCAGCGTAGTGCAAGCGGGGCGACGGGAGAAACTAGCCAAAAACATTCAGTACTTC.

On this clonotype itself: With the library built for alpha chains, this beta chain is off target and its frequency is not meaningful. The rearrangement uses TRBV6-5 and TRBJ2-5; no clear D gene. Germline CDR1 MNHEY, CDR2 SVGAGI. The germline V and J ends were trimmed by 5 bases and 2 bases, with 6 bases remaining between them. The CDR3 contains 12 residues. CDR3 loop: CASSRRQETQYF. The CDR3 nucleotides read TGTGCCAGCAGTCGGAGACAAGAGACCCAGTACTTC.

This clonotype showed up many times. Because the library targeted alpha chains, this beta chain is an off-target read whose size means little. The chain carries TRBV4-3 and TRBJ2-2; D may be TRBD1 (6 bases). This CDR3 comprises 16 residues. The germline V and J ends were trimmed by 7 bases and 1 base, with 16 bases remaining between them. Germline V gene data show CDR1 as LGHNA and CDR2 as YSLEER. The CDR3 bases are TGCGCCAGCACCCCCGGGTTAGGGGGGAACACCGGGGAGCTGTTTTTT. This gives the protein CASTPGLGGNTGELFF.

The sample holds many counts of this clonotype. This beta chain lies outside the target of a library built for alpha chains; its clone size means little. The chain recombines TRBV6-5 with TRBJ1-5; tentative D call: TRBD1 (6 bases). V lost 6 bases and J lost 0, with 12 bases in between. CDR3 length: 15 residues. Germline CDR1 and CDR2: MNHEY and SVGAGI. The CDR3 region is CASRETGYSNQPQHF. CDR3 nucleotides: TGTGCCAGCAGGGAGACAGGCTATAGCAATCAGCCCCAGCATTTT.

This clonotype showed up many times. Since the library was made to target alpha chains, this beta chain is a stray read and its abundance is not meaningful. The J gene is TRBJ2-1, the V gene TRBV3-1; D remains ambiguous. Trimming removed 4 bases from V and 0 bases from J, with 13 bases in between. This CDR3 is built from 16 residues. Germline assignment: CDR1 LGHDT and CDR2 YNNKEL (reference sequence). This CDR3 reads CASSRTADPSYNEQFF. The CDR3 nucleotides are TGTGCCAGCAGCCGGACGGCGGATCCCTCCTACAATGAGCAGTTCTTC.

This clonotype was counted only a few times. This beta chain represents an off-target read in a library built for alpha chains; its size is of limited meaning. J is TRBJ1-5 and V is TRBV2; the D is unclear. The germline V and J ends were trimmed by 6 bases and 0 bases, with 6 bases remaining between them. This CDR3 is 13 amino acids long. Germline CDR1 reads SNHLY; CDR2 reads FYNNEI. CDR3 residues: CASRDDSNQPQHF. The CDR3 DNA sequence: TGTGCCAGCAGGGATGATAGCAATCAGCCCCAGCATTTT.

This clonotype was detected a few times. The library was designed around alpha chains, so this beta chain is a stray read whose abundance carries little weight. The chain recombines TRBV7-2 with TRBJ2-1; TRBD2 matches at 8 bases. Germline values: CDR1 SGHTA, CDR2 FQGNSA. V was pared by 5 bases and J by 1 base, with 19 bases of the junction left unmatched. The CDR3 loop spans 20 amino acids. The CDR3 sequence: CASSPRLSGGAPRSYNEQFF. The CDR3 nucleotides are TGTGCCAGCAGCCCCAGGTTGAGCGGGGGCGCGCCCCGTTCCTACAATGAGCAGTTCTTC.

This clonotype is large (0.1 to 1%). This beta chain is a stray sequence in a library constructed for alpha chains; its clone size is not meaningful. CDR3 sequence reads: CASSWTSGGTYQETQYF. CDR3 coding DNA: TGTGCCAGCAGTTGGACTAGCGGGGGCACGTACCAAGAGACCCAGTACTTC. The chain has TRBV12-3 or TRBV12-4 and TRBJ2-5, with 13 nucleotides matching TRBD2. The CDR3 consists of 17 residues. The ends lost 4 bases at V and 0 bases at J; junction bases unmatched: 5.

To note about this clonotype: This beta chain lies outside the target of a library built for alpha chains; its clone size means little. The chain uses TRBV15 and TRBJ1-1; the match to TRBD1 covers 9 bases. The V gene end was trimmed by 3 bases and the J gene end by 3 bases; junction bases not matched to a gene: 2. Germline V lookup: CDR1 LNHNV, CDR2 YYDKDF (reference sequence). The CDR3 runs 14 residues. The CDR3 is CATSRGQGYTEAFF. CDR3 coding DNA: TGTGCCACCAGCAGGGGACAGGGCTACACTGAAGCTTTCTTT.

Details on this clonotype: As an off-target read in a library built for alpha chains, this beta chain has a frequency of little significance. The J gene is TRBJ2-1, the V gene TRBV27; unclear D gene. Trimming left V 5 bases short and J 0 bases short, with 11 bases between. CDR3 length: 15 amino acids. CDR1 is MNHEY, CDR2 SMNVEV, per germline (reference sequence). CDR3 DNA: TGTGCCAGCAGTATCAGGCCTAGCTCCTACAATGAGCAGTTCTTC. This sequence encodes CASSIRPSSYNEQFF.

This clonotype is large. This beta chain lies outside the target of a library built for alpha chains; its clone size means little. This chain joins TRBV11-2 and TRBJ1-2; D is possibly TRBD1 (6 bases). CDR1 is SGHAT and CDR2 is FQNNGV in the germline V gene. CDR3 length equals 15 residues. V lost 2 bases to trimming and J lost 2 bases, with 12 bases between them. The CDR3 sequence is CASSLSAGENYGYTF. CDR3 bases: TGTGCCAGCAGCTTAAGTGCAGGGGAGAACTATGGCTACACCTTC.

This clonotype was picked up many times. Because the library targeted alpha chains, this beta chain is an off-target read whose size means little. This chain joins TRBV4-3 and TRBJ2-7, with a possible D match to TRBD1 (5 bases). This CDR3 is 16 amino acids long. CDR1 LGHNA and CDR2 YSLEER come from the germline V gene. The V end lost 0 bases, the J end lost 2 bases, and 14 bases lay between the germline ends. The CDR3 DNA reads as TGCGCCAGCAGCCAAGATGTCCAGGGTAATACCTACGAGCAGTACTTC. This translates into CASSQDVQGNTYEQYF.

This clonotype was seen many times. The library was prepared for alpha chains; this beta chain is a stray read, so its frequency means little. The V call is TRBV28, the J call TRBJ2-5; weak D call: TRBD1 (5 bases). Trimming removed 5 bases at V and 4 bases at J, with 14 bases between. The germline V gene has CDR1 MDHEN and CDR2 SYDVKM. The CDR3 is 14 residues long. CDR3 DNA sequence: TGTGCCAGCAGTCTCGGACACCCCGGAGAGACCCAGTACTTC. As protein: CASSLGHPGETQYF.

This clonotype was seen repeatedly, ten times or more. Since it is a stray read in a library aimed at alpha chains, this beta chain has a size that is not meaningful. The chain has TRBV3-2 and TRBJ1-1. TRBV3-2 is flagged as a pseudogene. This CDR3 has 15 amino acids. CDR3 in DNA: TGTGCCAGCAGCCAAGTACGAGGGACTGATACTGAAGCTTTCTTT. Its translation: CASSQVRGTDTEAFF.